This T cell receptor (beta chain) is drawn from a study of cytomegalovirus exposure and HLA in healthy donors. Assay used: immunoSEQ multiplex PCR; TCRdb lists only in-frame clones, some missing. Among about 300,000 clones listed, approximately 87% were seen once. Study-level points and caveats: In vitro testing confirmed a few CMV-associated chains as specific for CMV antigens.

The CDR3 has 14 residues. The V and J ends lost 5 bases and 7 bases respectively, with 15 bases between them. Germline values: CDR1 SGHTA, CDR2 FQGNSA. Separate from the approximately 730-subject first cohort, the 120-subject validation cohort was the one that the donors belonged to. Concerning this clone: What it binds is not known.

J is TRBJ2-1 and V is TRBV7-2; D is ambiguous. Sequencing was performed on PBMCs. The clonotype was recovered from a woman between 18 and 29 years old in good health and CMV-seronegative. CDR3 residues: CASSPRAAWNEQFF. The DNA of the CDR3 is TGTGCCAGCAGCCCCCGAGCAGCGTGGAATGAGCAGTTCTTC.